This TCR beta chain was captured in a study of sequential checkpoint blockade in melanoma. Across the study: Randomization was 1:1 between first-line nivolumab→ipilimumab and ipilimumab→nivolumab.

Treatment specified: randomized to nivolumab then ipilimumab (arm A) or the reverse (arm B). None of the patients previously received DNA-damaging chemotherapy. Sorted cells were live CD3+CD8+, lacking CD19 and CD56, from PBMCs. The V end lost 2 bases, the J end lost 3 bases, and 13 bases lay between the germline ends. The CDR3 spans 15 residues. Germline values: CDR1 MGHRA, CDR2 YSYEKL. Assay: immunoSEQ multiplex PCR; the TCRdb copy retains only in-frame clones and omits some. The sample shows 40,000 or so clones, roughly 85% of them seen only once. The sequence was obtained from a human donor with melanoma. V gene TRBV4-1 combines with J gene TRBJ1-1; possibly TRBD1 for D (5 bases). The sequences come from CD8+ T cells sorted from blood (inferred from file names), collected from a patient given nivolumab and ipilimumab in sequence. The CDR3 DNA is TGCGCCAGCAGCCAAACCGCAACAGGACACACTGAAGCTTTCTTT. Translated: CASSQTATGHTEAFF.